These 20 T cell receptor beta chains share one sample of origin, sequenced in a study of T cell repertoires in cytomegalovirus infection. MiXCR, applied by TCRdb to the reads, yields one record per CDR3 protein. The sample lists about 920,000 distinct CDR3 sequences; approximately 31% were seen once. Antigens of these TCRs are unknown. The source material was cultured CD8+ T cells from PBMCs, sampled from culture after CMV antigen stimulation. These TCRs come from a human donor in good health (CMV status not recorded). Some clones in this sample may be carry-over from other donors' samples.

V and J are TRBV6-5 and TRBJ2-2; 8 bases agree with TRBD2. Trimming removed 0 bases from V and 6 bases from J; junction bases left unmatched: 6. The CDR3 runs 16 residues. In germline, CDR1 is MNHEY, CDR2 SVGAGI. In nucleotides, the CDR3 is TGTGCCAGCAGTTACTCACGGGGGGGCCCTCCCGGGGAGCTGTTTTTT. Translated: CASSYSRGGPPGELFF.

This chain connects TRBV4-2 to TRBJ2-1; 10 bases match TRBD1. This CDR3 contains 15 residues. V trimming: 0 bases; J trimming: 6 bases; junction bases outside the gene matches: 2. CDR1 LGHNA and CDR2 YNFKEQ come from the germline V gene. The CDR3 nucleotides are TGTGCCAGCAGCCAAGATTGGACAGGGGGCAATGAGCAGTTCTTC. Its translation is CASSQDWTGGNEQFF.

The chain has TRBV7-6 and TRBJ2-5; 14 nucleotides agree with TRBD2. The length of the CDR3 is 17 residues. Germline CDR1 and CDR2: SGHVS and FNYEAQ. J gave up 5 bases and V 5 bases, and 10 bases lay outside the gene matches. CDR3 sequence reads: CASSPSGLAGGLETQYF. The CDR3 DNA reads as TGTGCCAGCAGCCCTTCCGGACTAGCGGGGGGCTTGGAGACCCAGTACTTC.

This clonotype has only one observation. V and J are TRBV7-8 and TRBJ1-1; D remains ambiguous. V shed 7 bases and J shed 5 bases, with 11 bases lying between them. There are 12 residues in the CDR3. Germline values: CDR1 SGHVS, CDR2 FQNEAQ. CDR3 DNA: TGTGCCAGCATCCCTCGGGGTACTGAAGCTTTCTTT. Protein product: CASIPRGTEAFF.

V is TRBV12-3 or TRBV12-4 and J is TRBJ1-2; D gene uncertain. This CDR3 contains 13 residues. Trimming removed 6 bases at V and 7 bases at J, with 15 bases between. The CDR3 DNA follows: TGTGCCAGCAGCTTAAGGGCGCTACGTGGCTACACCTTC. It encodes CASSLRALRGYTF.

This clonotype was found a few times. As DNA, the CDR3 is TGTGCCAACAGCTTAGAGCTAGCGGGGTTGTGGTACGAGCAGTACGTC. Encoded protein: CANSLELAGLWYEQYV. The chain joins TRBV7-2 to TRBJ2-7, with TRBD2 matching over 9 bases. The CDR3 spans 16 residues. Per germline, CDR1 SGHTA and CDR2 FQGNSA.

In this sample, this clonotype turned up a few times. The chain links TRBV20-1 to TRBJ1-1; D remains ambiguous. V shed 2 bases and J shed 10 bases, with 5 bases lying between them. The germline V gene encodes CDR1 DFQATT and CDR2 SNEGSKA (reference sequence). The CDR3 contains 9 residues. The CDR3: CSARKRAFF. Written as DNA, the CDR3 is TGCAGTGCTAGAAAGCGAGCTTTCTTT.

V usage is TRBV28 and J usage is TRBJ1-1; D gene uncertain. V dropped 5 bases and J dropped 8 bases, with 15 bases sitting between them. Germline assignment: CDR1 MDHEN and CDR2 SYDVKM. CDR3 length: 13 residues. The CDR3 sequence is CASSPADFWEAFF. CDR3 bases: TGTGCCAGCAGTCCCGCGGATTTTTGGGAAGCTTTCTTT. Supplemented by reference TRBV28 and TRBJ1-1, the full variable domain reads DVKVTQSSRYLVKRTGEKVFLECVQDMDHENMFWYRQDPGLGLRLIYFSYDVKMKEKGDIPEGYSVSREKKERFSLILESASTNQTSMYLCASSPADFWEAFFGQGTRLTVV.

This chain's CDR3 is CASSFRGQGDNEQFF. The CDR3 DNA is TGTGCCAGCAGCTTTAGGGGACAGGGAGACAATGAGCAGTTCTTC. The rearrangement joins TRBV7-9 to TRBJ2-1, with 9 bases lining up with TRBD1. Germline CDR1 and CDR2: SEHNR and FQNEAQ (reference sequence). Trimming removed 3 bases from V and 5 bases from J; junction bases left unmatched: 5. This CDR3 region has 15 residues.

The rearrangement uses TRBV5-1 and TRBJ2-2; D not resolved. Germline CDR1 is SGHRS and CDR2 is YFSETQ. This CDR3 region has 15 residues. V gave up 2 bases and J gave up 5 bases, with 13 bases separating them. The CDR3 is CASSFTNFHTGELFF. The CDR3 DNA reads TGCGCCAGCAGCTTTACTAATTTTCATACCGGGGAGCTGTTTTTT.

This clonotype was seen many times. The chain combines TRBV7-6 with TRBJ2-3; weak D call: TRBD1 (6 bases). V lost 2 bases and J 1 base, leaving 7 bases between the germline ends. Germline V CDR1 and CDR2: SGHVS, FNYEAQ. This CDR3 is built from 14 residues. DNA for the CDR3: TGTGCCAGCAGCTTAAAGGGGGGCACAGATACGCAGTATTTT. This sequence encodes CASSLKGGTDTQYF.

This clonotype appeared a few times. This may be a read error: a much more frequent sequence differs by one nucleotide. The CDR3 does not close with the conserved phenylalanine or tryptophan, likely indicating a read error. This rearrangement joins TRBV7-8 to TRBJ2-3, with 7 bases that match TRBD2. The J segment lost 0 bases and the V segment lost 5 bases, leaving 8 bases of the junction unmatched. CDR1 is SGHVS, CDR2 FQNEAQ, per germline. The CDR3 spans 16 residues. The CDR3 coding sequence is TGTGCCAGCAGCCCGGGACTACCCTTGAGCACAGATACGCAGTATTAT. This gives the protein CASSPGLPLSTDTQYY.

This clonotype was observed many times. The CDR3 here is CASSGYTGFLYF. As DNA, the CDR3 is TGTGCCAGCAGTGGCTACACGGGATTCTTATATTTT. The rearrangement links TRBV6-1 to TRBJ1-3; D not certain. The CDR3 length is 12 residues. With 4 bases removed from V and 14 bases from J, the gap between germline ends came to 15 bases. Germline V lookup: CDR1 MNHNS, CDR2 SASEGT.

The J gene is TRBJ2-1, the V gene TRBV12-3 or TRBV12-4, with D perhaps being TRBD1 or TRBD2 (5 bases each). The CDR3 sequence is 15 residues long. V was pared by 6 bases and J by 0 bases, with 12 bases between. The CDR3 sequence: CASRGTGSSYNEQFF. CDR3 coding DNA: TGTGCCAGCAGAGGGACGGGAAGCTCCTACAATGAGCAGTTCTTC.

The table lists this clonotype with a few counts. The J gene is TRBJ1-5, the V gene TRBV7-9; D not certain. V gave up 8 bases and J gave up 5 bases, with 13 bases separating them. Germline CDR1 and CDR2: SEHNR and FQNEAQ (reference sequence). This CDR3 is 13 amino acids long. The CDR3 nucleotides are TGTGCCAGCGGGTCTCGTAGGGATCAGCCCCAGCATTTT. This encodes CASGSRRDQPQHF. The whole variable domain, filled in from reference TRBV7-9 and TRBJ1-5, reads DTGVSQNPRHKITKRGQNVTFRCDPISEHNRLYWYRQTLGQGPEFLTYFQNEAQLEKSRLLSDRFSAERPKGSFSTLEIQRTEQGDSAMYLCASGSRRDQPQHFGDGTRLSIL.

CDR3 in amino acids: CASSQGRQGYEQYF. In nucleotides, the CDR3 is TGTGCCAGCAGCCAGGGTCGACAGGGCTACGAGCAGTACTTC. This chain connects TRBV4-2 to TRBJ2-7, with 7 bases fitting TRBD1. V shed 3 bases and J 3 bases; nucleotides not matched to a gene: 5. Germline V lookup: CDR1 LGHNA, CDR2 YNFKEQ. The CDR3 has 14 residues.

J is TRBJ2-1 and V is TRBV15; D possibly corresponds to TRBD2 (6 bases). Trimming pared 9 bases from V and 3 bases from J, leaving 21 bases between. The CDR3 has 16 amino acids. The V gene's germline CDR1 is LNHNV and CDR2 YYDKDF (reference sequence). CDR3 protein: CATFFAGTYLYNEQFF. The CDR3 nucleotides read TGTGCCACATTTTTCGCCGGGACTTACCTCTACAATGAGCAGTTCTTC.

On this clonotype itself: This may be a read error: a much more frequent sequence differs by one nucleotide. The chain has TRBV6-8 and TRBJ2-3; D might be TRBD2 (5 bases). Germline V gene data show CDR1 as MNHGY and CDR2 as SAAAGT. The CDR3 loop spans 14 amino acids. The CDR3 region has the DNA TGTGTCAGCAGTTCTACTAGTTCCACAGATACGCAGTATTTT. Its translation is CVSSSTSSTDTQYF.

The chain uses TRBV20-1 and TRBJ1-2, with 7 bases aligning to TRBD1. The CDR3 spans 13 residues. Germline V gene sequence: CDR1 DFQATT, CDR2 SNEGSKA (reference sequence). V lost 6 bases and J lost 3; bases outside the gene matches: 7. The CDR3 DNA is TGCAGTGCCTTTGCCAGGGGGGACTATGGCTACACCTTC. It is translated as CSAFARGDYGYTF.

The chain combines TRBV27 with TRBJ2-3; 8 nucleotides agree with TRBD2. Germline V CDR1 and CDR2: MNHEY, SMNVEV (reference sequence). J was trimmed by 2 bases and V by 5 bases; bases with no gene match: 12. CDR3 size: 17 residues. The CDR3 loop reads CASSPPQWRGATDTQYF. The CDR3 coding sequence is TGTGCCAGCAGTCCTCCCCAGTGGCGGGGGGCCACAGATACGCAGTATTTT.